This entry lists 14 T cell receptor beta chains sequenced from one sample in a study of blood T cell repertoires in COVID-19. Assay used: immunoSEQ multiplex PCR; TCRdb lists only in-frame clones, some missing. Counted here are about 170,000 clones, 85% occurring once; the ten biggest clones make up 6.5% to 9.5%. The sample consisted of peripheral blood. Receptors originate from an elderly woman with COVID-19, enrolled during active disease.

This rearrangement joins TRBV19 to TRBJ1-6; D not certain. Germline V lookup: CDR1 LNHDA, CDR2 SQIVND (reference sequence). There are 14 residues in the CDR3. V lost 6 bases and J 6 bases, leaving 12 bases between the germline ends. The CDR3 is CASRAGSANSPLHF. The CDR3, as DNA: TGTGCCAGTAGGGCGGGGAGCGCTAATTCACCCCTCCACTTT.

The rearrangement joins TRBV9 to TRBJ1-1, with a tentative D call TRBD1 (6 bases). CDR3 length: 15 residues. Trimming left V 4 bases short and J 1 base short, with 14 bases between. Germline V gene lookup returns CDR1 SGDLS and CDR2 YYNGEE. CDR3 bases: TGTGCCAGCAGCACCCAGGGGCAGTCGAACACTGAAGCTTTCTTT. This sequence encodes CASSTQGQSNTEAFF.

This rearrangement joins TRBV7-2 to TRBJ2-5, with D tentatively TRBD2 (5 bases). Germline lookup yields CDR1 SGHTA and CDR2 FQGNSA. The CDR3 spans 14 residues. Trimming pared 3 bases from V and 2 bases from J, leaving 10 bases between. The CDR3 sequence is CASSFAPGQETQYF. The CDR3 nucleotides read TGTGCCAGCAGCTTCGCTCCGGGGCAAGAGACCCAGTACTTC.

This clone was observed once. The V and J genes are TRBV7-3 and TRBJ2-1; maybe TRBD2 (5 bases). V was trimmed by 5 bases and J by 0 bases, leaving 14 bases between them. In germline, CDR1 is SGHTA, CDR2 FQGTGA. The CDR3 has 16 residues. The CDR3 coding sequence is TGTGCCAGCAGCAGCTGGGGTGGGAGCTCCTACAATGAGCAGTTCTTC. Translating gives CASSSWGGSSYNEQFF.

The V call is TRBV5-6, the J call TRBJ1-2; D might be TRBD1 (5 bases). CDR3 length: 14 residues. CDR1 SGHDT and CDR2 YYEEEE come from the germline V gene. V lost 0 bases to trimming and J lost 3 bases, with 9 bases between them. CDR3 DNA sequence: TGTGCCAGCAGCTTGGAAGTAGGGGACTATGGCTACACCTTC. Amino acids: CASSLEVGDYGYTF.

This chain links TRBV10-2 with TRBJ1-2; 8 nucleotides line up with TRBD1. The J segment lost 7 bases and the V segment lost 2 bases, leaving 0 bases of the junction unmatched. Germline assignment: CDR1 WSHSY and CDR2 SAAADI. The CDR3 is made up of 12 amino acids. CDR3 residues: CASSEQGAGYTF. The CDR3 nucleotides read TGCGCCAGCAGTGAGCAGGGGGCTGGCTACACCTTC.

The rearrangement links TRBV19 to TRBJ1-1, with 11 bases matching TRBD1. After removal of 4 bases from V and 5 bases from J, the junction contained 6 bases not matched to a gene. Germline values: CDR1 LNHDA, CDR2 SQIVND (reference sequence). This CDR3 has 15 residues. This CDR3 is CASSKGQGERTEAFF. In nucleotides, the CDR3 is TGTGCCAGTAGTAAGGGACAGGGGGAAAGGACTGAAGCTTTCTTT.

J is TRBJ2-1 and V is TRBV10-1, with D maybe TRBD1 (5 bases). The V gene's germline CDR1 is WNHNN and CDR2 SYGVQD (reference sequence). The CDR3 runs to 15 residues. Trimming left V 3 bases short and J 2 bases short, with 11 bases between. CDR3 amino acids: CASSEKGRTYNEQFF. The DNA for the CDR3 is TGCGCCAGCAGTGAAAAGGGGCGCACCTACAATGAGCAGTTCTTC.

The V call is TRBV12-3 or TRBV12-4, the J call TRBJ2-1; D remains unclear. The CDR3 length is 13 residues. Trimming removed 2 bases at V and 14 bases at J, with 16 bases between. The CDR3 DNA follows: TGTGCCAGCAGTTTATTGGCGGTCTCGAAGAAGTTCTTC. It encodes CASSLLAVSKKFF.

This clone was recorded a few times. The genes are TRBV5-5 and TRBJ1-2; D is possibly TRBD1 (6 bases). The CDR3 is 14 amino acids. Germline loops: CDR1 SGHKS, CDR2 YYEKEE (reference sequence). V lost 7 bases to trimming and J lost 4 bases, with 17 bases between them. This CDR3 is CASAPGVEGYGYTF. The CDR3 DNA reads as TGTGCCAGCGCACCAGGGGTTGAGGGCTATGGCTACACCTTC. The full variable domain, in which reference TRBV5-5 and TRBJ1-2 provide the parts outside the CDR3, is DAGVTQSPTHLIKTRGQQVTLRCSPISGHKSVSWYQQVLGQGPQFIFQYYEKEERGRGNFPDRFSARQFPNYSSELNVNALLLGDSALYLCASAPGVEGYGYTFGSGTRLTVV.

The chain carries TRBV5-1 and TRBJ1-2; possibly TRBD1 for D (6 bases). V shed 0 bases and J shed 7 bases, with 16 bases lying between them. CDR1 is SGHRS and CDR2 is YFSETQ in the germline V gene. The length of the CDR3 is 15 residues. CDR3 nucleotide sequence: TGCGCCAGCAGCTTGGCCTCGGGGCAGGGGTTTGGCTACACCTTC. Amino acids: CASSLASGQGFGYTF.

V gene TRBV3-1 (or the pseudogene TRBV3-2) combines with J gene TRBJ1-1; 9 nucleotides align to TRBD1. Germline lookup yields CDR1 LGHDT and CDR2 YNNKEL (reference sequence). The length of the CDR3 is 16 residues. V shed 2 bases and J 6 bases; nucleotides not matched to a gene: 10. CDR3 amino acids: CASSQRNPGQGAEAFF. The DNA of the CDR3 is TGTGCCAGCAGCCAAAGAAATCCGGGACAGGGCGCTGAAGCTTTCTTT.

The chain joins TRBV7-3 to TRBJ2-3; 9 bases agree with TRBD1. J gave up 5 bases and V 5 bases, and 8 bases lay outside the gene matches. The CDR3 contains 15 residues. CDR1 is SGHTA, CDR2 FQGTGA, per germline. The CDR3 sequence: CASSLGTGRVDTQYF. Here the CDR3 DNA reads TGTGCCAGCAGCCTCGGGACAGGGAGGGTAGATACGCAGTATTTT.

V usage is TRBV18 and J usage is TRBJ1-2; D call uncertain. This CDR3 contains 12 residues. Trimming shortened V by 2 bases and J by 5 bases, and 6 bases separated the two germline ends. Germline CDR1 KGHSH, CDR2 LQKENI. CDR3 nucleotide sequence: TGTGCCAGCTCACCAGGAGAGTATGGCTACACCTTC. This codes for CASSPGEYGYTF.